This passage covers 20 T cell receptor beta chains from one sample sequenced in a study of blood T cell repertoires in COVID-19. Assay: immunoSEQ multiplex PCR; the TCRdb copy retains only in-frame clones and omits some. This sample yields around 81,000 clones, of which 88% are seen a single time; 7.3% belongs to the top ten. What was sequenced was peripheral blood. Receptors were obtained from a man between 65 and 80 years old with acute or convalescent COVID-19.

The genes are TRBV12-3 or TRBV12-4 and TRBJ2-1; the D gene is possibly TRBD2 (5 bases). The CDR3 runs 11 residues. V gave up 6 bases and J gave up 10 bases, with 10 bases separating them. This CDR3 reads CASSRGLEQFF. CDR3 nucleotides: TGTGCCAGCAGCCGCGGGTTAGAGCAGTTCTTC.

The V call is TRBV28, the J call TRBJ1-1; D possibly corresponds to TRBD1 (6 bases). The CDR3 contains 14 residues. The germline V and J ends were trimmed by 6 bases and 5 bases, with 16 bases remaining between them. The germline CDR1 and CDR2 sequences are MDHEN and SYDVKM. CDR3 sequence reads: CASSKSGDSTEAFF. DNA for the CDR3: TGTGCCAGCAGCAAGTCAGGGGATTCAACTGAAGCTTTCTTT.

This rearrangement joins TRBV2 to TRBJ1-5; 8 bases fit TRBD1. Germline CDR1 reads SNHLY; CDR2 reads FYNNEI. V was pared by 6 bases and J by 1 base, with 2 bases of the junction left unmatched. This CDR3 is built from 14 residues. The CDR3 DNA sequence: TGTGCCAGCAGGGACAGGGTGAGCAATCAGCCCCAGCATTTT. Translated: CASRDRVSNQPQHF.

This rearrangement joins TRBV25-1 to TRBJ1-4, with D possibly matching TRBD1 (6 bases). V was pared by 2 bases and J by 7 bases, with 11 bases between. The CDR3 consists of 14 residues. From germline, CDR1 is MGHDK and CDR2 SYGVNS. DNA of the CDR3: TGTGCCAGCAGTGAAGGGGGCGCGGGTGAAAAACTGTTTTTT. Translated, it gives CASSEGGAGEKLFF.

CDR3 region: CASSPATGTNTEAFF. The CDR3 DNA sequence: TGTGCCAGCTCACCCGCCACGGGAACCAACACTGAAGCTTTCTTT. The chain uses TRBV18 and TRBJ1-1; unclear D gene. Germline V gene sequence: CDR1 KGHSH, CDR2 LQKENI. This CDR3 is built from 15 residues. V was trimmed by 3 bases and J by 2 bases, leaving 13 bases between them.

The chain combines TRBV28 with TRBJ2-2, with D maybe TRBD2 (5 bases). Germline V lookup: CDR1 MDHEN, CDR2 SYDVKM. This CDR3 comprises 15 residues. Trimming pared 5 bases from V and 2 bases from J, leaving 12 bases between. CDR3 in DNA: TGTGCCAGCAGTCTCGGGATTTTTAACACCGGGGAGCTGTTTTTT. As protein: CASSLGIFNTGELFF.

DNA of the CDR3: TGTGCCTGGAGTGTCGGTCCGAGAACTGGCTACACCTTC. Residues: CAWSVGPRTGYTF. The chain employs TRBV30 and TRBJ1-2; D call uncertain. CDR3 length equals 13 residues. The germline gives CDR1 GTSNPN, CDR2 SVGIG (reference sequence). Trimming shortened V by 0 bases and J by 7 bases, and 12 bases separated the two germline ends.

This clone appeared a single time. CDR3 sequence: CASSQGQGIWNSPLHF. CDR3 sequence (DNA): TGTGCCAGCAGCCAGGGACAGGGGATATGGAATTCACCCCTCCACTTT. The V call is TRBV5-4, the J call TRBJ1-6, with 10 positions matching TRBD1. This CDR3 contains 16 residues. Per the germline V gene, CDR1 is SGHNT and CDR2 is YYREEE (reference sequence). V shed 4 bases and J 7 bases; nucleotides not matched to a gene: 8.

The CDR3 reads CASSEYGTGMGEKLFF. The CDR3 DNA reads TGTGCCAGCAGTGAATATGGTACAGGGATGGGCGAAAAACTGTTTTTT. The chain is built from TRBV25-1 and TRBJ1-4; weak D call: TRBD1 (6 bases). The CDR3 sequence is 16 residues long. Trimming took 0 bases from V and 8 from J, leaving 16 bases between them. Per germline, CDR1 MGHDK and CDR2 SYGVNS.

The CDR3 nucleotides are TGTGCCAGCAGCGCTCCTAGGCAGATCTCTGGAAACACCATATATTTT. Residues: CASSAPRQISGNTIYF. The chain recombines TRBV2 with TRBJ1-3; D gene ambiguous. The CDR3 runs 16 residues. Germline CDR1 and CDR2: SNHLY and FYNNEI. Trimming took off 6 bases at V and 0 bases at J, with 15 bases between the two ends.

The rearrangement uses TRBV10-2 and TRBJ2-2, with a tentative D call TRBD2 (6 bases). The V end was cut by 6 bases, the J end by 2 bases, with 13 bases between. From germline, CDR1 is WSHSY and CDR2 SAAADI. The CDR3 is made up of 15 amino acids. CDR3 in amino acids: CASSALADNTGELFF. As DNA, the CDR3 is TGCGCCAGCAGCGCATTAGCGGACAACACCGGGGAGCTGTTTTTT.

The table lists this clone with a count of one. This chain joins TRBV19 and TRBJ1-6; D unclear. Trimming took 7 bases from V and 7 from J, leaving 14 bases between them. Germline CDR1 reads LNHDA; CDR2 reads SQIVND (reference sequence). The CDR3 has 14 amino acids. CDR3 residues: CASTFRGNNSPLHF. In DNA, the CDR3 is TGTGCCAGTACTTTCCGGGGAAACAATTCACCCCTCCACTTT.

The V call is TRBV5-4, the J call TRBJ2-6; D unclear. CDR1 is SGHNT, CDR2 YYREEE, per germline (reference sequence). V lost 5 bases to trimming and J lost 0 bases, with 12 bases between them. This CDR3 comprises 16 residues. CDR3 protein: CASSSYSLSGANVLTF. CDR3 nucleotide sequence: TGTGCCAGCAGTTCTTACTCGCTCTCTGGGGCCAACGTCCTGACTTTC.

The genes are TRBV3-1 (or the pseudogene TRBV3-2) and TRBJ2-7; perhaps TRBD1 as D (5 bases). The CDR3 is made up of 13 amino acids. Per the germline V gene, CDR1 is LGHDT and CDR2 is YNNKEL (reference sequence). V lost 3 bases to trimming and J lost 5 bases, with 11 bases between them. The DNA of the CDR3 is TGTGCCAGCAGCCAGTCCTCAGGGAACGAGCAGTACTTC. The encoded protein is CASSQSSGNEQYF.

The gene calls are TRBV9 and TRBJ1-1; D remains ambiguous. Trimming shortened V by 2 bases and J by 1 base, and 12 bases separated the two germline ends. Germline CDR1 SGDLS, CDR2 YYNGEE. The CDR3 extends over 15 amino acids. As DNA, the CDR3 is TGTGCCAGCAGCGTGGTCGGTCTAGCGAACACTGAAGCTTTCTTT. Protein sequence: CASSVVGLANTEAFF. Complete variable domain (other parts from reference TRBV9 and TRBJ1-1): DSGVTQTPKHLITATGQRVTLRCSPRSGDLSVYWYQQSLDQGLQFLIQYYNGEERAKGNILERFSAQQFPDLHSELNLSSLELGDSALYFCASSVVGLANTEAFFGQGTRLTVV.

This clone was observed once. This chain uses TRBV3-1 (or the pseudogene TRBV3-2) with TRBJ2-7; D is perhaps TRBD1 (5 bases). CDR1 LGHDT and CDR2 YNNKEL come from the germline V gene (reference sequence). V lost 3 bases and J lost 3, with 9 bases in between. CDR3 size: 13 residues. The CDR3 DNA reads TGTGCCAGCAGCCAGCTGCAGGGCTACGAGCAGTACTTC. Its translation: CASSQLQGYEQYF.

V and J are TRBV7-9 and TRBJ2-7; possibly TRBD1 for D (5 bases). V dropped 0 bases and J dropped 3 bases, with 9 bases sitting between them. Germline V CDR1 and CDR2: SEHNR, FQNEAQ (reference sequence). This CDR3 is 14 amino acids long. CDR3 sequence: CASSLAQTDYEQYF. The CDR3 DNA follows: TGTGCCAGCAGCTTAGCTCAGACAGACTACGAGCAGTACTTC.

The rearrangement joins TRBV9 to TRBJ2-3; TRBD2 might be the D (6 bases). The length of the CDR3 is 14 residues. V was cut by 0 bases and J by 5 bases, with 10 bases left in between. CDR1 SGDLS and CDR2 YYNGEE come from the germline V gene. CDR3 loop: CASSVAPSVDTQYF. DNA of the CDR3: TGTGCCAGCAGCGTAGCTCCTAGCGTAGATACGCAGTATTTT.

The V call is TRBV2, the J call TRBJ2-1; TRBD2 is a possible D gene (5 bases). This CDR3 has 15 amino acids. Between the trimmed V and J ends, which lost 3 bases and 2 bases, there was a span of 11 bases. Germline V CDR1 and CDR2: SNHLY, FYNNEI. In DNA, the CDR3 is TGTGCCAGCAGTGAGGACTCCAGCCCCTACAATGAGCAGTTCTTC. This gives the protein CASSEDSSPYNEQFF.

In this sample, this clone turned up a few times. The V and J genes are TRBV10-2 and TRBJ1-6, with a tentative D call TRBD1 (6 bases). CDR1 WSHSY and CDR2 SAAADI come from the germline V gene. Trimming left V 0 bases short and J 10 bases short, with 13 bases between. This CDR3 is 15 amino acids long. For the CDR3, the DNA is TGCGCCAGCAGTGAGTCCGGGACATCGGGATCACCCCTCCACTTT. Protein: CASSESGTSGSPLHF.